This is a list of T cell receptor beta chains from one sample in a study of cytomegalovirus exposure and HLA in healthy donors. This table comes from immunoSEQ multiplex PCR, and its TCRdb copy is limited to in-frame clones, with some not included. The sample includes 110,000 to 150,000 clones. Specimen: PBMCs. These receptor sequences come from a male donor in good health and CMV-seronegative. CDR3s include the opening cysteine and the closing phenylalanine or tryptophan. The D gene is left open where the match is weak.

CDR3 DNA | CDR3 protein | V gene | D gene | CDR3 length | J gene
TGTGCCATCGGTCAACAGGGGAACACTGAAGCTTTCTTT | CAIGQQGNTEAFF | TRBV10-3 | - | 13 | TRBJ1-1
TGTGCCAGCCACGGGACAGGGAGTGACACTGAAGCTTTCTTT | CASHGTGSDTEAFF | TRBV7-9 | TRBD1 | 14 | TRBJ1-1
TGTGCCAGTAGGGGGGGAAATCAGCCCCAGCATTTT | CASRGGNQPQHF | TRBV19 | - | 12 | TRBJ1-5
TGTGCCAGCAGTGAAGCTTCCCTGACAGGGGCGTCATCACCCCTCCACTTT | CASSEASLTGASSPLHF | TRBV6-1 | TRBD1 | 17 | TRBJ1-6
TGCGCCAGCAGCTTGGTTTTTGACAGGCAGAATGAAAAACTGTTTTTT | CASSLVFDRQNEKLFF | TRBV5-1 | - | 16 | TRBJ1-4
TGCGCCAGCAGCTTGGACTGGAGGGACGGGACGGAAGACAATGAGCAGTTCTTC | CASSLDWRDGTEDNEQFF | TRBV5-1 | - | 18 | TRBJ2-1
TGTGCCAGCAGCCAAGAAGCGGGGCATTACAATGAGCAGTTCTTC | CASSQEAGHYNEQFF | TRBV4-2 | TRBD2 | 15 | TRBJ2-1
TGTGCCAGCAGCGTCCAGAACACCGGGGAGCTGTTTTTT | CASSVQNTGELFF | TRBV9 | - | 13 | TRBJ2-2
TGCGCCAGCAGCTTGGGGGGGACAAGGAACACTGAAGCTTTCTTT | CASSLGGTRNTEAFF | TRBV5-1 | - | 15 | TRBJ1-1
TGTGCCAGTACCGTCCAGGGAGGAGCGGGGATTGGAAACACCATATATTTT | CASTVQGGAGIGNTIYF | TRBV19 | - | 17 | TRBJ1-3
TGTGCCAGCAGCGGGGACAGATGGGCGCGGGACGAGCAGTACTTC | CASSGDRWARDEQYF | TRBV5-5 | TRBD1 | 15 | TRBJ2-7
TGTGCCAGCAGCCGATGGGCAGACCTTGGCGAGCAGTACTTC | CASSRWADLGEQYF | TRBV11-2 | - | 14 | TRBJ2-7
TGCGCCAGCAGCTTGGGTATTGAGAAGTACTCTGGGGCCAACGTCCTGACTTTC | CASSLGIEKYSGANVLTF | TRBV5-1 | - | 18 | TRBJ2-6
TGTGCCAGCAAGACAGGGGGCGAATTCATGAACACTGAAGCTTTCTTT | CASKTGGEFMNTEAFF | TRBV7-9 | TRBD1 | 16 | TRBJ1-1
TGTGCCAGCAGCTTGGGGGGCCTCCAAGAGACCCAGTACTTC | CASSLGGLQETQYF | TRBV5-4 | - | 14 | TRBJ2-5
TGTGCCAGCTCTGAAATCGGAGCACCCCTCCACTTT | CASSEIGAPLHF | TRBV6-1 | - | 12 | TRBJ1-6
TGTGCCAGCAGTAGGACAGGGGGCGGCTACGAGCAGTACTTC | CASSRTGGGYEQYF | TRBV28 | TRBD1 | 14 | TRBJ2-7